The 3 T cell receptor beta chains given below trace back to one sample, sequenced in a study of T cell changes during pregnancy in multiple sclerosis. The repertoire was sequenced with immunoSEQ multiplex PCR; TCRdb's copy has only in-frame clones and lacks some. The sample consists of about 43,000 clones, approximately 90% of them appearing once. Sequencing input: PBMCs (not recorded whether the cells were cultured). The receptors here all came from a female donor with multiple sclerosis, enrolled in a pregnancy study.

The V gene is TRBV19, the J gene TRBJ2-4; D is perhaps TRBD1 (5 bases). Germline CDR1 LNHDA, CDR2 SQIVND (reference sequence). V was shortened by 1 base and J by 3 bases, with 13 bases between the two germline ends. The CDR3 consists of 16 residues. CDR3: CASSIGGRGYKNIQYF. The CDR3 region has the DNA TGTGCCAGTAGTATAGGAGGTAGGGGATACAAAAACATTCAGTACTTC.

V usage is TRBV5-1 and J usage is TRBJ2-7; tentative D call: TRBD1 (6 bases). The CDR3 is 13 amino acids. V was pared by 5 bases and J by 3 bases, with 12 bases between. CDR1 SGHRS and CDR2 YFSETQ come from the germline V gene. The DNA of the CDR3 is TGCGCCAGCAGTCAGGACAGAGGCTACGAGCAGTACTTC. Its protein product is CASSQDRGYEQYF.

The chain has TRBV21-1 and TRBJ2-1; the table's D call of TRBD2 was not tested on the DNA. TRBV21-1 has pseudogene status. The CDR3 has 16 amino acids. CDR3 amino acids: CASKNSGIRQVNEQFF. The CDR3 DNA is TGTGCCAGCAAAAATAGCGGGATCAGGCAGGTAAATGAGCAGTTCTTC.